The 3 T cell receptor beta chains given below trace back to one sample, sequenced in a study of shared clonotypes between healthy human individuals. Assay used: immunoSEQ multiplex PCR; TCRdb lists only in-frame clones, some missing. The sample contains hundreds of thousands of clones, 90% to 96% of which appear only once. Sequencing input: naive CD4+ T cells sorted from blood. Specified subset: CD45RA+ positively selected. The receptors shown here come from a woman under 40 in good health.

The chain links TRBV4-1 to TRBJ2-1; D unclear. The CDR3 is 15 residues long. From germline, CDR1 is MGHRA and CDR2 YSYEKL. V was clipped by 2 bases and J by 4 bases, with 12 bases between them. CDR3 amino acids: CASSQSRQEYNEQFF. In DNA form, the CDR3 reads TGCGCCAGCAGCCAATCTCGTCAGGAATACAATGAGCAGTTCTTC.

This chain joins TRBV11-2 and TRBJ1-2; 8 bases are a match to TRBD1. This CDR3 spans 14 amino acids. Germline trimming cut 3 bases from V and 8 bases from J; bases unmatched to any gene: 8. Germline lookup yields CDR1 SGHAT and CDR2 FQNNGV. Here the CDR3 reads CASSFGDRGGGYTF. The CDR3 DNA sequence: TGTGCCAGCAGCTTTGGAGACAGGGGTGGGGGCTACACCTTC.

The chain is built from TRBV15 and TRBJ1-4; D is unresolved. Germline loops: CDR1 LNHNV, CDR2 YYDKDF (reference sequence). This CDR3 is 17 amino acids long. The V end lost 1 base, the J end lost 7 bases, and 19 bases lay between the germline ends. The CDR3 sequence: CATSRATTSRLREKLFF. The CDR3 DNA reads TGTGCCACCAGCAGAGCCACCACCAGCAGGTTACGTGAAAAACTGTTTTTT. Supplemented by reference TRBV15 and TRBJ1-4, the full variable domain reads DAMVIQNPRYQVTQFGKPVTLSCSQTLNHNVMYWYQQKSSQAPKLLFHYYDKDFNNEADTPDNFQSRRPNTSFCFLDIRSPGLGDTAMYLCATSRATTSRLREKLFFGSGTQLSVL.